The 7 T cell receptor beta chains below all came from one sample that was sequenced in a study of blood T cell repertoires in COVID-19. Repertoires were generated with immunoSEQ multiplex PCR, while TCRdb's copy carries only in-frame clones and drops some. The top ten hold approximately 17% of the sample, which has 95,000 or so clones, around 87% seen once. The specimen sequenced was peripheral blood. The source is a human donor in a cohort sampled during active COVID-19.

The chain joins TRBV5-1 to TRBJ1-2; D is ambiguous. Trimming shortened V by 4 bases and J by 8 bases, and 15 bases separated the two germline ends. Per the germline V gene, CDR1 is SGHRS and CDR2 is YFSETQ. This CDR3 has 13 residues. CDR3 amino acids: CASSVGANGGYTF. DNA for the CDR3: TGCGCCAGCAGCGTTGGTGCCAACGGGGGCTACACCTTC.

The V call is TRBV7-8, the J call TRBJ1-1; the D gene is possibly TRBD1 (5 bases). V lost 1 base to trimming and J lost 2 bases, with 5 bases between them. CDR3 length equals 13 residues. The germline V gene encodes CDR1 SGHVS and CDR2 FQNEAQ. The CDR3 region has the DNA TGTGCCAGCAGCTTAGGGACAAACACTGAAGCTTTCTTT. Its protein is CASSLGTNTEAFF.

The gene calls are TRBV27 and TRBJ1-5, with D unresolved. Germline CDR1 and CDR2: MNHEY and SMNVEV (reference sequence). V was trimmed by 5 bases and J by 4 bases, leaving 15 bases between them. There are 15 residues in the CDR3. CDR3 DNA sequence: TGTGCCAGCAGTCCACGTTGGGAGACTAATCAGCCCCAGCATTTT. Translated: CASSPRWETNQPQHF.

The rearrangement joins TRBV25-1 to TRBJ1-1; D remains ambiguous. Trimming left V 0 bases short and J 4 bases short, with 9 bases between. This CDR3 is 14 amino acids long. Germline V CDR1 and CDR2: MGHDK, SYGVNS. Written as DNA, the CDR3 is TGTGCCAGCAGTGAATATCTTGGGAGCACTGAAGCTTTCTTT. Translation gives CASSEYLGSTEAFF.

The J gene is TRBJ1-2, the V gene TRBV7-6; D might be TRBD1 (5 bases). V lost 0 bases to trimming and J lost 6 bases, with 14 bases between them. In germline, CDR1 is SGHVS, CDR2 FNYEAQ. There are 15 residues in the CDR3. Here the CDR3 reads CASSLASGQGHGYTF. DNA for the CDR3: TGTGCCAGCAGCTTAGCGTCCGGCCAGGGCCATGGCTACACCTTC.

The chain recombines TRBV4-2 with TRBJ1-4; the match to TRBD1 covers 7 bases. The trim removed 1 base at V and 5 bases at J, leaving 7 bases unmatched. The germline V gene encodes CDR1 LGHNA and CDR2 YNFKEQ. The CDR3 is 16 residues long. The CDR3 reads CASSQGWVQGNEKLFF. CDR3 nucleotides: TGTGCCAGCAGCCAAGGTTGGGTACAGGGGAATGAAAAACTGTTTTTT.

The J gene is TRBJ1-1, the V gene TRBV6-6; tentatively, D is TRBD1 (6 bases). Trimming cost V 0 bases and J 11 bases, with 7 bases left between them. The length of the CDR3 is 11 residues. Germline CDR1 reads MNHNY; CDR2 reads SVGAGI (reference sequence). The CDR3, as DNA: TGTGCCAGCAGTTACTCCAGGGGCGCTTTCTTT. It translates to CASSYSRGAFF.